Presented here are 23 T cell receptor beta chains from one specimen sequenced in a study of T cells in Graves' hyperthyroidism and ophthalmopathy. TCR beta CDR3 region amplification was performed from RNA transcripts. The HTBI primer set served for first-round RT-PCR of the TCR CDR3. MiXCR, run by TCRdb on the multiplex PCR reads, gives a single entry per CDR3 protein. This table holds around 300,000 distinct CDR3 sequences, 10% to 15% found once. Sequenced input: blood. The origin of the receptors is a woman aged 25 to 39 with Graves' hyperthyroidism that later progressed to Graves' ophthalmopathy.

This clonotype was detected many times. The chain has TRBV10-3 and TRBJ2-5; D is perhaps TRBD2 (6 bases). The V end lost 0 bases, the J end lost 5 bases, and 10 bases lay between the germline ends. CDR3 length equals 14 residues. Per the germline V gene, CDR1 is ENHRY and CDR2 is SYGVKD. CDR3 sequence reads: CAISESIGSETQYF. The CDR3 DNA reads TGTGCCATCAGTGAGTCGATCGGGAGTGAGACCCAGTACTTC.

This clonotype has ten or more counts. V usage is TRBV28 and J usage is TRBJ2-7, with TRBD1 matching 11 bases. Trimming at V came to 7 bases and at J to 3 bases, leaving 8 bases not matched to a gene. There are 15 residues in the CDR3. Germline CDR1 MDHEN, CDR2 SYDVKM. Written as DNA, the CDR3 is TGTGCCAGCACTCATGGTGGGACAGGGGGCTACGAGCAGTACTTC. Translation gives CASTHGGTGGYEQYF.

This clonotype came up many times. The chain employs TRBV7-3 and TRBJ2-1, with 11 nucleotides matching TRBD1. Germline V gene lookup returns CDR1 SGHTA and CDR2 FQGTGA. The CDR3 is 14 residues long. V shed 4 bases and J 6 bases; nucleotides not matched to a gene: 2. CDR3 bases: TGTGCCAGCAGCTCCGGGACAGGGGGCAATGAGCAGTTCTTC. The encoded protein is CASSSGTGGNEQFF.

This clonotype was seen ten or more times. The chain recombines TRBV30 with TRBJ1-2; D remains unclear. This CDR3 spans 12 amino acids. V lost 3 bases, J lost 5 bases, and 10 bases lay in between. From germline, CDR1 is GTSNPN and CDR2 SVGIG (reference sequence). This CDR3 reads CAWRREAYGYTF. The DNA for the CDR3 is TGTGCCTGGAGGCGGGAGGCTTATGGCTACACCTTC.

The chain carries TRBV3-2 and TRBJ2-5; TRBD1 is taken as the D call from the table, unchecked against the DNA. TRBV3-2 is given as a pseudogene. The CDR3 is made up of 13 amino acids. CDR3 residues: CASSHPRAGAQYF. The CDR3 nucleotides read TGTGCCAGCAGCCACCCGCGGGCCGGGGCCCAGTACTTC.

This clonotype was recorded at least ten times. The chain couples TRBV6-2 or TRBV6-3 to TRBJ1-1; D might be TRBD1 (5 bases). The CDR3 consists of 14 residues. CDR1 MNHEY and CDR2 SVGEGT come from the germline V gene. Trimming pared 4 bases from V and 1 base from J, leaving 10 bases between. The CDR3, as DNA: TGTGCCAGCAGTTTGTTTGGGGGGAACACTGAAGCTTTCTTT. Its protein product is CASSLFGGNTEAFF.

This clonotype came up many times. The rearrangement uses TRBV6-5 and TRBJ2-1, with 11 bases identical to TRBD2. V lost 0 bases to trimming and J lost 10 bases; unmatched junction nucleotides: 5. The CDR3 loop spans 15 amino acids. Germline values: CDR1 MNHEY, CDR2 SVGAGI. The CDR3 here is CASSYSTSGTEEQFF. The CDR3 nucleotides read TGTGCCAGCAGTTACTCGACTAGCGGGACGGAGGAGCAGTTCTTC.

This clonotype was counted ten times or more. This sequence joins TRBV27 and TRBJ2-7; 9 nucleotides align to TRBD1. V dropped 4 bases and J dropped 4; count of bases not matched to a gene: 11. The CDR3 loop spans 16 amino acids. Germline CDR1 reads MNHEY; CDR2 reads SMNVEV (reference sequence). Here the CDR3 reads CASSSLGAGQGYEQYF. The CDR3 bases are TGTGCCAGCAGTTCCCTAGGAGCGGGACAGGGATACGAGCAGTACTTC.

This clonotype was counted many times. J is TRBJ1-4 and V is TRBV4-1; weak D call: TRBD1 (6 bases). This CDR3 spans 15 amino acids. Between the trimmed V and J ends, which lost 4 bases and 3 bases, there was a span of 12 bases. Germline V gives CDR1 MGHRA, CDR2 YSYEKL. The CDR3 nucleotides read TGCGCCAGCAGCCCCAGGGAGGGGGCTAATGAAAAACTGTTTTTT. This gives the protein CASSPREGANEKLFF.

In this sample, this clonotype turned up many times. V is TRBV20-1 and J is TRBJ2-7, with unresolved D. Germline V CDR1 and CDR2: DFQATT, SNEGSKA (reference sequence). V shed 0 bases and J shed 2 bases, with 8 bases lying between them. This CDR3 comprises 13 residues. CDR3 bases: TGCAGTGCTAGAGATCCACTTACCTACGAGCAGTACTTC. Residues: CSARDPLTYEQYF.

In regard to this clonotype: A read error may explain this, as a much larger clone is one base away. This chain links TRBV10-3 with TRBJ2-1, with TRBD1 as a possible D gene (5 bases). The CDR3 is made up of 14 amino acids. Germline assignment: CDR1 ENHRY and CDR2 SYGVKD. CDR3 sequence: CAISEQAPYNEQSF. Here the CDR3 DNA reads TGTGCCATCAGTGAACAGGCGCCCTACAATGAGCAGTCCTTC.

The chain joins TRBV28 to TRBJ2-3; TRBD2 matches at 10 bases. The CDR3 length is 16 residues. The trim removed 1 base at V and 5 bases at J, leaving 6 bases unmatched. CDR1 and CDR2 (germline): MDHEN, SYDVKM. The CDR3 here is CASSLYLAGDQDTQYF. Here the CDR3 DNA reads TGTGCCAGCAGTTTATATCTAGCGGGAGATCAAGATACGCAGTATTTT.

This clonotype was counted ten times or more. The chain uses TRBV12-3 or TRBV12-4 and TRBJ2-5; either TRBD1 or TRBD2 may supply D (5 bases each). Trimming stripped 2 bases from V and 0 bases from J, with 10 bases between. The CDR3 is 15 residues long. In nucleotides, the CDR3 is TGTGCCAGCAGTTTATCGTGGGGGTACCAAGAGACCCAGTACTTC. It encodes CASSLSWGYQETQYF.

This clonotype was recorded at least ten times. The V gene is TRBV6-2 or TRBV6-3, the J gene TRBJ2-7; TRBD2 matches at 8 bases. In germline, CDR1 is MNHEY, CDR2 SVGEGT. With 6 bases clipped from V and 4 bases from J, the junction kept 8 bases outside the gene matches. The CDR3 covers 14 residues. The CDR3, as DNA: TGTGCCAGCAGCGTCAGCGGGAGTTGGTACGAGCAGTACTTC. It codes for CASSVSGSWYEQYF.

This clonotype was counted a few times. Here the CDR3 DNA reads TGTGCCAGCAGCTTAACGGAGGGGCCCTCCTACAATGAGCAGTTCTTC. It encodes CASSLTEGPSYNEQFF. The rearrangement joins TRBV7-9 to TRBJ2-1; a weak D match, TRBD2 (6 bases). The CDR3 covers 16 residues. Per the germline V gene, CDR1 is SEHNR and CDR2 is FQNEAQ (reference sequence). The V end was cut by 2 bases, the J end by 0 bases, with 11 bases between.

In its sample, this clonotype was seen many times. The chain recombines TRBV4-3 with TRBJ1-1, with a possible D match to TRBD1 (5 bases). CDR3 size: 17 residues. Germline CDR1 LGHNA, CDR2 YSLEER. The V and J ends lost 0 bases and 3 bases respectively, with 17 bases between them. The CDR3 is CASSQDQGFGGDTEAFF. The CDR3 bases are TGCGCCAGCAGCCAAGATCAGGGCTTCGGTGGGGACACTGAAGCTTTCTTT.

Points on this clonotype: One base away lies a much larger clone, so this may be a sequencing read error. In DNA form, the CDR3 reads TGTGCCAGCAGCTCCCAGGGATCCTACGAGCAGTTCTTC. Its translation is CASSSQGSYEQFF. The chain uses TRBV7-9 and TRBJ2-7; a weak D match, TRBD1 (5 bases). The DNA matches TRBJ2-1 better at its end, which makes the J call doubtful. This CDR3 contains 13 residues. Looked up from germline, CDR1 is SEHNR and CDR2 is FQNEAQ (reference sequence).

This clonotype was counted many times. V is TRBV29-1 and J is TRBJ2-1; the match to TRBD2 covers 8 bases. The V segment lost 5 bases and the J segment 7 bases; nucleotides outside the gene matches: 13. Per the germline V gene, CDR1 is SQVTM and CDR2 is ANQGSEA. The CDR3 totals 15 residues. CDR3 sequence (DNA): TGCAGCGTTTACACCGGGAGGGGGGGTCGGAATGAGCAGTTCTTC. This sequence encodes CSVYTGRGGRNEQFF.

This clonotype was counted ten times or more. The J gene is TRBJ2-5, the V gene TRBV7-9, with a tentative D call TRBD2 (6 bases). This CDR3 is 15 amino acids long. Looked up from germline, CDR1 is SEHNR and CDR2 is FQNEAQ (reference sequence). V lost 1 base and J 5 bases, leaving 14 bases between the germline ends. The CDR3 bases are TGTGCCAGCAGCTTAGGGACACTCAGCGGGGAGACCCAGTACTTC. Residues: CASSLGTLSGETQYF. The variable domain in full, completed from reference TRBV7-9 and TRBJ2-5, reads DTGVSQNPRHKITKRGQNVTFRCDPISEHNRLYWYRQTLGQGPEFLTYFQNEAQLEKSRLLSDRFSAERPKGSFSTLEIQRTEQGDSAMYLCASSLGTLSGETQYFGPGTRLLVL.

The chain combines TRBV4-1 with TRBJ2-7, with D possibly TRBD1 on 6 matching bases. Looked up from germline, CDR1 is MGHRA and CDR2 is YSYEKL. V dropped 1 base and J dropped 2 bases, with 12 bases sitting between them. The length of the CDR3 is 15 residues. Here the CDR3 reads CASSQGPRDTYEQYF. CDR3 nucleotides: TGCGCCAGCAGCCAAGGCCCCCGGGACACCTACGAGCAGTACTTC.

This clonotype was detected a few times. This sequence joins TRBV5-1 and TRBJ2-1, with 9 nucleotides matching TRBD2. Germline assignment: CDR1 SGHRS and CDR2 YFSETQ. The trim removed 0 bases at V and 7 bases at J, leaving 8 bases unmatched. This CDR3 comprises 16 residues. The CDR3 region has the DNA TGCGCCAGCAGCTTGGTCGCGGGAGGGCCGGTTAATGAGCAGTTCTTC. It is translated as CASSLVAGGPVNEQFF.

This clonotype was observed at least ten times. This chain joins TRBV27 and TRBJ2-2; D unclear. Trimming left V 8 bases short and J 4 bases short, with 14 bases between. In germline, CDR1 is MNHEY, CDR2 SMNVEV (reference sequence). This CDR3 comprises 14 residues. Written as DNA, the CDR3 is TGTGCCAGCGGATTCCTACCGGGCACCGGGGAGCTGTTTTTT. Translating it yields CASGFLPGTGELFF.

This clonotype was recorded at least ten times. V gene TRBV2 combines with J gene TRBJ2-5, with TRBD2 identical over 7 bases. The V and J ends lost 4 bases and 5 bases, in that order; junction bases with no gene match: 10. Germline CDR1 reads SNHLY; CDR2 reads FYNNEI. The CDR3 has 15 amino acids. CDR3: CASSGREVFLETQYF. In DNA, the CDR3 is TGTGCCAGCAGTGGACGGGAGGTTTTTTTGGAGACCCAGTACTTC.